This T cell receptor (beta chain) comes out of a study of patients and donors after allogeneic stem cell transplantation. TCRdb reanalysed the RT-PCR reads using MiXCR and keeps one entry per CDR3 protein. The data show over 150,000 distinct CDR3 sequences, around 28% seen once. The V and J ends lost 5 bases and 0 bases respectively, with 13 bases between them. Per germline, CDR1 SGHTA and CDR2 FQGNSA. The CDR3 covers 15 residues. This clonotype came up a few times. The source material was blood, either unsorted or a sorted T cell fraction (not recorded which). The rearrangement uses TRBV7-2 and TRBJ1-2; no firm D call. This clonotype was obtained from a human donor who was either an allogeneic HSCT recipient or a stem cell or donor lymphocyte infusion donor (not recorded which). It is not recorded whose cells these are; they may come from a transplant donor. This chain's CDR3 is CASSPPGRSNYGYTF. As DNA, the CDR3 is TGTGCCAGCAGCCCGCCGGGAAGGTCTAACTATGGCTACACCTTC.